The present entry profiles one T cell receptor beta chain with its context. This sample was taken from a study of T cell responses to AZD1222 COVID-19 vaccine. Repertoires were generated with immunoSEQ multiplex PCR, while TCRdb's copy carries only in-frame clones and drops some. The sample gives 65,000 to 75,000 clones, 80% to 85% of which show up once; less than 25% is in the top ten. The J segment lost 2 bases and the V segment lost 0 bases, leaving 9 bases of the junction unmatched. The V gene's germline CDR1 is GTSNPN and CDR2 SVGIG (reference sequence). This CDR3 comprises 16 residues. The specimen comprised peripheral blood, sampled on day 0 of AZD1222 vaccination. The chain uses TRBV30 and TRBJ1-2, with TRBD1 matching 7 bases. The receptor was derived from an adult in good health. In DNA, the CDR3 is TGTGCCTGGAGTGTATTAGGACAGGTCGTAAACTATGGCTACACCTTC. Translation gives CAWSVLGQVVNYGYTF.